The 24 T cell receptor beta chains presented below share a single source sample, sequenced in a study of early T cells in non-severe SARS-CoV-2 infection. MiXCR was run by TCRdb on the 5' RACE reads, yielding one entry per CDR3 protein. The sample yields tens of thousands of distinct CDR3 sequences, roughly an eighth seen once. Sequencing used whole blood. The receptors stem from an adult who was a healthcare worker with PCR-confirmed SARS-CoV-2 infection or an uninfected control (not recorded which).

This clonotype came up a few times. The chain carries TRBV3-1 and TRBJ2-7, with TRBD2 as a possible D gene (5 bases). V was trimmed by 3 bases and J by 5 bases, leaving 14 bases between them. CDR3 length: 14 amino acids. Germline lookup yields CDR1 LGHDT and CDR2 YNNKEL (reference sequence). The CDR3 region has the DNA TGTGCCAGCAGCCATGAGGGTGCAGCGGACGAGCAGTACTTC. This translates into CASSHEGAADEQYF.

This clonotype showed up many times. This CDR3 is CASRGIGTGSHEQYF. CDR3 DNA: TGTGCCAGCAGGGGGATAGGGACAGGATCTCACGAGCAGTACTTC. The chain joins TRBV28 to TRBJ2-7; 8 nucleotides match TRBD1. Per germline, CDR1 MDHEN and CDR2 SYDVKM. The ends lost 6 bases at V and 5 bases at J; junction bases unmatched: 12. This CDR3 has 15 amino acids.

CDR3 DNA: TGCGCCAGCAGAATGGGGGATGGTAGCGGGAGGGCAAATGAGCAGTTCTTC. Its translation is CASRMGDGSGRANEQFF. The chain recombines TRBV5-1 with TRBJ2-1; 11 positions agree with TRBD2. The CDR3 consists of 17 residues. Unmatched junction bases numbered 14, after V lost 5 bases and J lost 7 bases. Germline CDR1 reads SGHRS; CDR2 reads YFSETQ. Filled out from reference TRBV5-1 and TRBJ2-1, the complete variable domain reads KAGVTQTPRYLIKTRGQQVTLSCSPISGHRSVSWYQQTPGQGLQFLFEYFSETQRNKGNFPGRFSGRQFSNSRSEMNVSTLELGDSALYLCASRMGDGSGRANEQFFGPGTRLTVL.

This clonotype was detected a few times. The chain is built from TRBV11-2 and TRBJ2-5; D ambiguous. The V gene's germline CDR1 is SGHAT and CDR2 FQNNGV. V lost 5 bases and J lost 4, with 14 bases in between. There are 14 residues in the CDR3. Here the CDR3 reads CASSATTVGETQYF. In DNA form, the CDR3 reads TGTGCCAGCAGCGCAACCACGGTAGGAGAGACCCAGTACTTC.

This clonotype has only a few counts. CDR3 sequence (DNA): TGTGCCTGGAGTCCGACAGGGGACTATGGCTACACCTTC. Amino acids: CAWSPTGDYGYTF. This rearrangement joins TRBV30 to TRBJ1-2; 8 bases align to TRBD1. The CDR3 is 13 amino acids. J was trimmed by 3 bases and V by 2 bases; bases with no gene match: 2. The germline V gene encodes CDR1 GTSNPN and CDR2 SVGIG (reference sequence).

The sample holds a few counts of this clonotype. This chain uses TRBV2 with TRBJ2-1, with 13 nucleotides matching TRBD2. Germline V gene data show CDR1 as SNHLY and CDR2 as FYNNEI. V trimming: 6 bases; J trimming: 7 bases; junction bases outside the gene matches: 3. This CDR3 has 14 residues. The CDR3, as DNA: TGTGCCAGCAGGGGGGGACTAGCGGGAAATGAGCAGTTCTTC. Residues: CASRGGLAGNEQFF. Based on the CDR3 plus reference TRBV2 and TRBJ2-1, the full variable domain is EPEVTQTPSHQVTQMGQEVILRCVPISNHLYFYWYRQILGQKVEFLVSFYNNEISEKSEIFDDQFSVERPDGSNFTLKIRSTKLEDSAMYFCASRGGLAGNEQFFGPGTRLTVL.

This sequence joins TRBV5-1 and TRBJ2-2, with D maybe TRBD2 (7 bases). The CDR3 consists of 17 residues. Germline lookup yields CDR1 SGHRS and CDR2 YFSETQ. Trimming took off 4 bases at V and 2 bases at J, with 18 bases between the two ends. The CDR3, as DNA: TGCGCCAGCAGCCCCCGAGGGGGGGGCCCAAACACCGGGGAGCTGTTTTTT. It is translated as CASSPRGGGPNTGELFF.

The CDR3 loop is CASSSRLGEQYF. The DNA of the CDR3 is TGTGCCAGCAGCTCGAGACTGGGGGAGCAGTACTTC. This chain joins TRBV7-8 and TRBJ2-7, with unresolved D. This CDR3 is 12 amino acids long. V lost 4 bases and J lost 7, with 11 bases in between. The V gene's germline CDR1 is SGHVS and CDR2 FQNEAQ.

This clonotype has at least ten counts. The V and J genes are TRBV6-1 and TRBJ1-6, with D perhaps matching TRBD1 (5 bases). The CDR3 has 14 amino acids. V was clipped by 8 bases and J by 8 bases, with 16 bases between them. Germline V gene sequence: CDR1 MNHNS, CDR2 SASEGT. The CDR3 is CASARDGGHSPLHF. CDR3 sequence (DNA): TGTGCCAGCGCACGGGACGGGGGACATTCACCCCTCCACTTT.

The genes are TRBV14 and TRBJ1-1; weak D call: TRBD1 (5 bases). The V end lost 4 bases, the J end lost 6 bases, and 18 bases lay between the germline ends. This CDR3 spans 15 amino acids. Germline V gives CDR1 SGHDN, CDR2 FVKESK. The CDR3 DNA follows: TGTGCCAGCAGCCGTGGTCTGGCAGGGCTTTCTGAAGCTTTCTTT. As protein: CASSRGLAGLSEAFF.

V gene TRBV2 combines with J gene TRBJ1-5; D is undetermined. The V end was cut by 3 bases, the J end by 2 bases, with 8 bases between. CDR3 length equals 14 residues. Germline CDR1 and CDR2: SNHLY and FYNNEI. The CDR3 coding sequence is TGTGCCAGCAGTGAGTACATGGGCAATCAGCCCCAGCATTTT. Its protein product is CASSEYMGNQPQHF. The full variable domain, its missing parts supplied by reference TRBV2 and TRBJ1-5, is EPEVTQTPSHQVTQMGQEVILRCVPISNHLYFYWYRQILGQKVEFLVSFYNNEISEKSEIFDDQFSVERPDGSNFTLKIRSTKLEDSAMYFCASSEYMGNQPQHFGDGTRLSIL.

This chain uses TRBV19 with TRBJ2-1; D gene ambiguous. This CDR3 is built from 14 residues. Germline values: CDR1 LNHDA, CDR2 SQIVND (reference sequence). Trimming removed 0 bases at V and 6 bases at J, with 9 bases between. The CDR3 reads CASSIDGASNEQFF. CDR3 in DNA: TGTGCCAGTAGTATAGATGGTGCCTCCAATGAGCAGTTCTTC.

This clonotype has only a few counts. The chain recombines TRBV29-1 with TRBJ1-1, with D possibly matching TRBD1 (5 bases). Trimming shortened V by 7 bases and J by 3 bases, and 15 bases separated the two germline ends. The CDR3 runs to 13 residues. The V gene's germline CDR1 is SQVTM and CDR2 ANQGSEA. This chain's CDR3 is CSAEVRVDTEAFF. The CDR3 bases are TGCAGCGCCGAGGTCAGGGTAGACACTGAAGCTTTCTTT. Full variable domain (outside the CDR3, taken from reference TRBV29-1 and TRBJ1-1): SAVISQKPSRDICQRGTSLTIQCQVDSQVTMMFWYRQQPGQSLTLIATANQGSEATYESGFVIDKFPISRPNLTFSTLTVSNMSPEDSSIYLCSAEVRVDTEAFFGQGTRLTVV.

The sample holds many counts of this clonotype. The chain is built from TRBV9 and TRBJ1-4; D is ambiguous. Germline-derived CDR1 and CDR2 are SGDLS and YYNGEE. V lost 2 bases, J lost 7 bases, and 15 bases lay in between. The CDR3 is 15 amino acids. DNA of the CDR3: TGTGCCAGCAGCGTCTTACCGGTGGGAGGTGAAAAACTGTTTTTT. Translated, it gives CASSVLPVGGEKLFF.

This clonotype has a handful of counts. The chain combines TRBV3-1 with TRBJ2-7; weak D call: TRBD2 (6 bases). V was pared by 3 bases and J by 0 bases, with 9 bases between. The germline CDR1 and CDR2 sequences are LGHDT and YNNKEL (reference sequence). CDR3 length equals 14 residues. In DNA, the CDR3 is TGTGCCAGCAGCCAGGCGGGGAGCTCCTACGAGCAGTACTTC. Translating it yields CASSQAGSSYEQYF.

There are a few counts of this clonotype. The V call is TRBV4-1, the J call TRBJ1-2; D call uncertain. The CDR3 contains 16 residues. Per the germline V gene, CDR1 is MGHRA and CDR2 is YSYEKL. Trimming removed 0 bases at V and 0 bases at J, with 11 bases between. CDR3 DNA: TGCGCCAGCAGCCAAGAAGCAGAGCCTCCTAACTATGGCTACACCTTC. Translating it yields CASSQEAEPPNYGYTF.

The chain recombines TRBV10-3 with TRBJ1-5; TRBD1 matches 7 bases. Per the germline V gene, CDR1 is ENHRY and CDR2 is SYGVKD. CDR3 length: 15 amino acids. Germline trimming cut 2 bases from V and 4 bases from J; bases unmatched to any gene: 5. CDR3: CAISETEGQNQPQHF. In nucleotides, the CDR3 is TGTGCCATCAGTGAGACAGAGGGACAGAATCAGCCCCAGCATTTT.

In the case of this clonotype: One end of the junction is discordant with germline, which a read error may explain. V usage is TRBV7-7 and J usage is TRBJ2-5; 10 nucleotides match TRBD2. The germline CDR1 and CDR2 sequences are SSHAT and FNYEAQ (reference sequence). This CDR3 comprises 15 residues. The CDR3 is CASSLAGSGGKTQYF. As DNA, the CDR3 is TGTGCTAGCAGCTTAGCCGGTAGCGGGGGGAAGACCCAGTACTTC.

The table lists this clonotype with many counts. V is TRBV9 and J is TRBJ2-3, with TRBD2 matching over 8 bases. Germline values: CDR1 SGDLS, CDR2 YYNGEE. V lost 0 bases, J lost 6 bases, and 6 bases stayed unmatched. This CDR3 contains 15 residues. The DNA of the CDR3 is TGTGCCAGCAGCGTAGGAAATAGCGGGGCCGATACGCAGTATTTT. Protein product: CASSVGNSGADTQYF.

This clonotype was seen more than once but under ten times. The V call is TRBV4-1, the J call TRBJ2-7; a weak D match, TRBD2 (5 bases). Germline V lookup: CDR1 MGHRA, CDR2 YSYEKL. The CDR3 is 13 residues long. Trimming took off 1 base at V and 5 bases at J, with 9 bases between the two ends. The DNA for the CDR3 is TGCGCCAGCAGCCAAGGGCTAGCCGACGAGCAGTACTTC. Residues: CASSQGLADEQYF.

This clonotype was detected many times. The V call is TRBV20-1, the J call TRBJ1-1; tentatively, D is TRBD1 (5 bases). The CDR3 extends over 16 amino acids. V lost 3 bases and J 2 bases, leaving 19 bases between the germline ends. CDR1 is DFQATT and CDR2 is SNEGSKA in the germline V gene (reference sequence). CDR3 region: CSASGRGEGTNTEAFF. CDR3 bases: TGCAGTGCTAGTGGCCGAGGGGAGGGAACTAACACTGAAGCTTTCTTT.

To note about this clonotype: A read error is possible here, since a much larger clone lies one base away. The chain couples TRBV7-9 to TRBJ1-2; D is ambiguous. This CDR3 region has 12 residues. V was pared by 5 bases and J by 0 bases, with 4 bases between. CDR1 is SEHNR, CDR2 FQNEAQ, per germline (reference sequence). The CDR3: CASSRANYGYTF. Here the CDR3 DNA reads TGTGCCAGCAGCCGGGCTAACTATGGCTACACCTTC.

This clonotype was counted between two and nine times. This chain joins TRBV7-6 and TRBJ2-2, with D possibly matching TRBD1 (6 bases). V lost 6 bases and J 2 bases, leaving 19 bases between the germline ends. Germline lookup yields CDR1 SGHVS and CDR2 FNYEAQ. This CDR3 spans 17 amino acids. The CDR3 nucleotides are TGTGCCAGCAGTTTCAACCAGGGGCGCTCCAACACCGGGGAGCTGTTTTTT. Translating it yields CASSFNQGRSNTGELFF.

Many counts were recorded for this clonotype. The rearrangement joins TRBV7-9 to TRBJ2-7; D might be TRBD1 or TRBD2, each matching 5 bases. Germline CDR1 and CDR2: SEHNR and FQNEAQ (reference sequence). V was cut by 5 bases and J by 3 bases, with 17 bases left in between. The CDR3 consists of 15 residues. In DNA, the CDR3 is TGTGCCAGCAGCCCCGGGGCCAGGGCACTCTACGAGCAGTACTTC. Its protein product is CASSPGARALYEQYF.